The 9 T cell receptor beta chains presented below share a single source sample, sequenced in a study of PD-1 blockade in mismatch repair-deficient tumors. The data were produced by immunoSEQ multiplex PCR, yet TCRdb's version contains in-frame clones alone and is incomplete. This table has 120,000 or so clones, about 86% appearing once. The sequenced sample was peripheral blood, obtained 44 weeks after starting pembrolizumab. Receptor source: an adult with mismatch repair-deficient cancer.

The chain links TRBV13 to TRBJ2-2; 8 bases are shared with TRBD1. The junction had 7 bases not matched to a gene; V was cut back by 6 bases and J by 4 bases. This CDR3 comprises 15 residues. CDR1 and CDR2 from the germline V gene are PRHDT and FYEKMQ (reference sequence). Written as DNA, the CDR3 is TGTGCCAGCAGAAATCAGGGGGCGCGCACCGGGGAGCTGTTTTTT. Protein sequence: CASRNQGARTGELFF.

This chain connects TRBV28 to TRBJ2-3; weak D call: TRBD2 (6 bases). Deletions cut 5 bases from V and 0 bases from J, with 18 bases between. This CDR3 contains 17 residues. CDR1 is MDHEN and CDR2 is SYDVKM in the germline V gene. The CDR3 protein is CASSPPGWEDSTDTQYF. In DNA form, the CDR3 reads TGTGCCAGCAGTCCCCCTGGGTGGGAGGATAGCACAGATACGCAGTATTTT.

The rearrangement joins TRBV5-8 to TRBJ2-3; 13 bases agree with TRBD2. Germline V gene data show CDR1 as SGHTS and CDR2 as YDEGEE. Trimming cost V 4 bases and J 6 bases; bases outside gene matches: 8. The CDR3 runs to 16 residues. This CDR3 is CASSPRTSGRADTQYF. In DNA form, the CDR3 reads TGTGCCAGCAGCCCCAGGACTAGCGGGAGAGCCGATACGCAGTATTTT.

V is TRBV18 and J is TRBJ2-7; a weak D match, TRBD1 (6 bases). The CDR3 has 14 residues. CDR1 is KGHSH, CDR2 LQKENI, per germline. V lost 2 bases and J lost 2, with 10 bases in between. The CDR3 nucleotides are TGTGCCAGCTCACCAGGGACACCCGCCTACGAGCAGTACTTC. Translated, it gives CASSPGTPAYEQYF.

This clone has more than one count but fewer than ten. The DNA for the CDR3 is TGTGCCAGCACGGAGCGGGACAGAGCCTACGAGCAGTACTTC. This codes for CASTERDRAYEQYF. The chain employs TRBV2 and TRBJ2-7; D may match TRBD1 or TRBD2 (7 bases each). This CDR3 spans 14 amino acids. In germline, CDR1 is SNHLY, CDR2 FYNNEI. Trimming left V 7 bases short and J 2 bases short, with 15 bases between.

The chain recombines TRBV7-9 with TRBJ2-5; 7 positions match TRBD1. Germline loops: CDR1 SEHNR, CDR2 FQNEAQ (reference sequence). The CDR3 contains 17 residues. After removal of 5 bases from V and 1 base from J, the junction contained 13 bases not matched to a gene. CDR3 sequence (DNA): TGTGCCAGCAGCCCCTACATCCCCGACAGGGTCCAAGAGACCCAGTACTTC. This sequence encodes CASSPYIPDRVQETQYF.

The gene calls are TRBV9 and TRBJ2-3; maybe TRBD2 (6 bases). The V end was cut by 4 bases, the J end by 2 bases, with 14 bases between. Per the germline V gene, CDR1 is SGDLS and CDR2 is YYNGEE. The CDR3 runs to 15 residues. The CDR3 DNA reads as TGTGCCAGCAGCCCCAGTAGCGGAACCACAGATACGCAGTATTTT. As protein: CASSPSSGTTDTQYF.

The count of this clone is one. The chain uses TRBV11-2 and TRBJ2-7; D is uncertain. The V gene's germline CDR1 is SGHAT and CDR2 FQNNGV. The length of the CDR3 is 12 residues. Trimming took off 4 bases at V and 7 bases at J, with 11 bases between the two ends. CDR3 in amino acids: CASSSTLLEQYF. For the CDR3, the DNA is TGTGCCAGCAGCTCGACCTTACTGGAGCAGTACTTC.

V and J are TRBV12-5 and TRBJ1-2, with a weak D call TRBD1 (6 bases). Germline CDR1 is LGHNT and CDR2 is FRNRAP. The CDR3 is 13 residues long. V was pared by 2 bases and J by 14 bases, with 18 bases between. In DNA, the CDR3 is TGTGCTAGTGGTTTGTCGACGGGCCGGGACATGACCTTC. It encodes CASGLSTGRDMTF.